A selection of T cell receptor beta chains follows, all from one sample in a study of sequential checkpoint blockade in melanoma. The protocol was immunoSEQ multiplex PCR, while the TCRdb copy is restricted to in-frame clones and leaves out a portion. The data hold roughly 11,000 clones, with roughly 80% observed a single time. Here the sequenced sample was CD8+ T cells sorted from blood (inferred from file names), taken from a patient given nivolumab and ipilimumab in sequence. The source of these receptors is a human donor with melanoma. Each CDR3 is given with its conserved first and last residue. Each record gives: V gene, D gene, J gene, clone size, CDR3 DNA, CDR3 protein. The D gene is left open where the match is weak. Expanded clones get a size class; other rows say once, few or many, or leave the size out.

TRBV9,.,TRBJ2-2,.,TGTGCCAGCAGCCCCGGGAAGGCCGGGGAGCTGTTTTTT,CASSPGKAGELFF
TRBV4-1,TRBD2,TRBJ2-3,.,TGCGCCAGCAGCCAAGATCCACTAGCGGGAAGCACAGATACGCAGTATTTT,CASSQDPLAGSTDTQYF
TRBV4-1,.,TRBJ2-3,.,TGCGCCAGCAGCCAAGATGAGTTGGCAGATACGCAGTATTTT,CASSQDELADTQYF
TRBV10-3,.,TRBJ2-7,.,TGTGCCATCAGTGATCCGAGGACTGATCCAACCTACGAGCAGTACTTC,CAISDPRTDPTYEQYF
TRBV18,TRBD1,TRBJ1-6,.,TGTGCCAGCTCACCAACCGGGACAGGTCCGGGTTCACCCCTCCACTTT,CASSPTGTGPGSPLHF
TRBV30,TRBD1,TRBJ2-4,.,TGTGCCTGGAGTCCGAATTTGGGACAGGCCAAAAACATTCAGTACTTC,CAWSPNLGQAKNIQYF
TRBV7-9,TRBD2,TRBJ2-1,.,TGTGCCAGCAAGGAAGCGGGAGGCGGTGAGCAGTTCTTC,CASKEAGGGEQFF
TRBV7-9,TRBD2,TRBJ2-3,.,TGTGCCAGCAGCGGCGGGACTAGCGTCCTCTACCATACGCAGTATTTT,CASSGGTSVLYHTQYF
TRBV2,.,TRBJ1-1,.,TGTGCCAGCGGGAGGGGTAGGAACACTGAAGCTTTCTTT,CASGRGRNTEAFF
TRBV29-1,TRBD2,TRBJ2-5,.,TGCAGCGTTGTTCGACTAGCGGGAGAAGAGACCCAGTACTTC,CSVVRLAGEETQYF
TRBV27,.,TRBJ2-7,.,TGTGCCAGCAGTTTTGGTGGGAGAGCTCTCGAGCAGTACTTC,CASSFGGRALEQYF
TRBV27,TRBD1,TRBJ1-6,.,TGTGCCAGCAGTCTGAGCGACAGGGGTGGGTCACCCCTCCACTTT,CASSLSDRGGSPLHF
TRBV6-1,TRBD1,TRBJ2-7,.,TGTGCCAGCAGTCCTGAGGACAGGGGAGTATACGAGCAGTACTTC,CASSPEDRGVYEQYF
TRBV4-1,TRBD2,TRBJ2-1,once,TGCGCCAGCAGCCAGAAGAAGGGGCGGGAGGTCTACAATGAGCAGTTCTTC,CASSQKKGREVYNEQFF
TRBV2,TRBD1,TRBJ1-5,.,TGTGCCAGCAGTACCGGGACAGGTAGCAATCAGCCCCAGCATTTT,CASSTGTGSNQPQHF
TRBV4-2,TRBD1,TRBJ1-1,.,TGTGCCAGCAGCTTCCGGACAGGGGTGGGCACTGAAGCTTTCTTT,CASSFRTGVGTEAFF
TRBV4-1,.,TRBJ2-5,.,TGCGCCAGCAGCCAAGATCTCAGGTTCCAGTACTTC,CASSQDLRFQYF
TRBV27,.,TRBJ1-5,once,TGTGCCAGCAGGGGGGGTTTTAGCAATCAGCCCCAGCATTTT,CASRGGFSNQPQHF
TRBV7-2,.,TRBJ2-1,.,TGTGCCAGCAGCTTAACTTTTTACAATGAGCAGTTCTTC,CASSLTFYNEQFF
TRBV7-6,.,TRBJ2-2,.,TGTGCCAGCAGCTTAGATTCCTCGGAGCTGTTTTTT,CASSLDSSELFF
TRBV7-9,.,TRBJ2-2,.,TGTGCCAGCAGACTAGCTGACCTTACACCGTCCGGGGAGCTGTTTTTT,CASRLADLTPSGELFF
TRBV27,.,TRBJ2-2,few,TGTGCCAGCAGTTTTAGTTACGAGGGGGAGCTGTTTTTT,CASSFSYEGELFF
TRBV7-9,TRBD1,TRBJ2-2,.,TGTGCCAGCAGCACAAGACAGGGAACCGGGGAGCTGTTTTTT,CASSTRQGTGELFF
TRBV6-1,.,TRBJ1-5,.,TGTGCCAGCAGTTCTCTCAGGGTCAATCAGCCCCAGCATTTT,CASSSLRVNQPQHF
TRBV15,TRBD1,TRBJ2-3,few,TGTGCCACTAACAGGGGGCTGGCAGATACGCAGTATTTT,CATNRGLADTQYF
TRBV9,TRBD2,TRBJ2-1,.,TGTGCCAGCAGCGCCGAGGGACTAGCGGGAGATGAGCAGTTCTTC,CASSAEGLAGDEQFF
TRBV6-6,.,TRBJ1-1,.,TGTGCCAGCAGGCTCGCGGACTACACTGAAGCTTTCTTT,CASRLADYTEAFF
TRBV27,.,TRBJ2-1,.,TGTGCCAGCAGTTCGGACTTTAGCTCCTACAATGAGCAGTTCTTC,CASSSDFSSYNEQFF
TRBV2,TRBD1,TRBJ1-3,.,TGTGCCAGCAGGCCAGGACAGGGGGACACCATATATTTT,CASRPGQGDTIYF
TRBV29-1,TRBD1,TRBJ2-6,.,TGCAGCGTTCGGGCAGGGGGCGCTTCCGGGGCCAACGTCCTGACTTTC,CSVRAGGASGANVLTF
TRBV29-1,TRBD1,TRBJ1-2,.,TGCAGCGCCCTTGTAACAACAGGGGGTTATGGCTACACCTTC,CSALVTTGGYGYTF
TRBV6-5,.,TRBJ2-3,.,TGTGCCAGCAGTTACTCGTTCTCGGGTACGCAGTATTTT,CASSYSFSGTQYF
TRBV10-3,.,TRBJ2-7,.,TGTGCCATCAGTGAGTGGGATAGGGGAAGCTCCTACGAGCAGTACTTC,CAISEWDRGSSYEQYF
TRBV18,TRBD1,TRBJ2-3,few,TGTGCCAGCTCACCACCGACTTACCGACAGGGAACAGATACGCAGTATTTT,CASSPPTYRQGTDTQYF
TRBV27,.,TRBJ1-2,.,TGTGCCAGCAGTTTATTGGGGGGATCCTATGGCTACACCTTC,CASSLLGGSYGYTF
TRBV7-9,TRBD1,TRBJ2-7,.,TGTGCCAGCAGCCCTCGACAGGGGGGCGAGCAGTACTTC,CASSPRQGGEQYF
TRBV9,.,TRBJ2-1,.,TGTGCCAGCAGCGCCCTCAGGGGGGTCTCCTACAATGAGCAGTTCTTC,CASSALRGVSYNEQFF
TRBV6-1,TRBD2,TRBJ2-7,.,TGTGCCAGCAGTGAAGCGCTTAGCGGGAGCAACGAGCAGTACTTC,CASSEALSGSNEQYF
TRBV5-1,.,TRBJ2-7,.,TGCGCCAGCAGCTCGGAGGGACCCGAGCAGTACTTC,CASSSEGPEQYF
TRBV7-9,TRBD1,TRBJ1-2,few,TGTGCCAGCAGCTTAGGACAGGGTGGTAGCTATGGCTACACCTTC,CASSLGQGGSYGYTF